The clone carrying this TCR beta chain was detected once. Its cognate antigen is unknown. Method: immunoSEQ multiplex PCR; TCRdb's copy keeps in-frame clones and lacks some. The table shows some 600,000 clones, with 90% to 97% occurring only once. The CDR3 runs 13 residues. Germline V gene data show CDR1 as SNHLY and CDR2 as FYNNEI. The V end was cut by 4 bases, the J end by 4 bases, with 9 bases between. CD8 cells regarded as naive lacked CD45RO, were positively chosen for CCR7, and omitted terminally differentiated effector memory CD45RA+ cells. These data are taken from a study of shared clonotypes between healthy human individuals. Study-wide results and limits: Tissue TCR repertoires likely differ from these blood-only repertoires. Genetic and exposure-history diversity was limited by the small donor number. Sequencing depth was expected to affect clonotype sharing among donors.

The sequence derives from a woman in her 30s in good health. Material for sequencing was naive CD8+ T cells sorted from blood. The J gene is TRBJ2-3, the V gene TRBV2; the D is unclear. CDR3 nucleotide sequence: TGTGCCAGCAGTGTAGTAAGTGCAGATACGCAGTATTTT. This translates into CASSVVSADTQYF.